This TCR beta chain was captured by sequencing in a study of CD8 T cells in Susac syndrome. Sequencing of TCR beta was performed on blood CD8+ and CD4+ T cells. Losses at the gene ends were 6 bases for V and 2 bases for J; bases not matched to a gene: 4. This CDR3 is built from 13 residues. The germline gives CDR1 SQVTM, CDR2 ANQGSEA. Random hexamers were used to reverse transcribe 0.5 to 1 ug of RNA. A multiplex approach, immunoSEQ multiplex PCR, amplified TCR beta CDR3 across 54 Vbeta and 13 Jbeta. TCRdb processed the immunoSEQ multiplex PCR reads anew with MiXCR; each CDR3 protein has one entry. The sample holds 15,000 to 20,000 distinct CDR3 sequences, 85% to 95% seen once.

The chain has TRBV29-1 and TRBJ2-1; 7 nucleotides match TRBD2. Input material: CD8+ T cells from PBMCs. The sequence was collected from a human donor in good health. CDR3 sequence (DNA): TGCAGCGTCCTCGGGGGGACCTACAATGAGCAGTTCTTC. Its translation: CSVLGGTYNEQFF.